The T cell receptor (beta chain) under discussion was sequenced for a study of T cell changes during pregnancy in multiple sclerosis. Per the germline V gene, CDR1 is SGHRS and CDR2 is YFSETQ. V lost 0 bases, J lost 4 bases, and 13 bases lay in between. The CDR3 sequence is 15 residues long. Method: immunoSEQ multiplex PCR; TCRdb's copy keeps in-frame clones and lacks some. The table includes more than 65,000 clones, 85% to 95% detected once. The J gene is TRBJ1-2, the V gene TRBV5-1; D remains unclear. This specimen was peripheral blood, taken in the first trimester of pregnancy. The TCR originated in a female donor with multiple sclerosis, enrolled in a pregnancy study. The CDR3 protein is CASSLARGYGYGYTF. CDR3 in DNA: TGCGCCAGCAGCTTGGCCCGGGGTTATGGCTATGGCTACACCTTC. Based on the CDR3 plus reference TRBV5-1 and TRBJ1-2, the full variable domain is KAGVTQTPRYLIKTRGQQVTLSCSPISGHRSVSWYQQTPGQGLQFLFEYFSETQRNKGNFPGRFSGRQFSNSRSEMNVSTLELGDSALYLCASSLARGYGYGYTFGSGTRLTVV.